These 3 T cell receptor beta chains came from one sample sequenced in a study of shared T cell receptors in the human thymus. Profiled with immunoSEQ multiplex PCR; TCRdb holds only in-frame clones, not every one. The table records roughly 710,000 clones, approximately 83% of them present only once. The sample was also linked to a second study, of human thymus T cells.

Input material: thymocytes. Receptors were obtained from a girl under three years old with a congenital heart defect.

This sequence joins TRBV5-6 and TRBJ2-3, with 9 bases that match TRBD2. This CDR3 is built from 16 residues. J was trimmed by 6 bases and V by 2 bases; bases with no gene match: 10. CDR1 is SGHDT and CDR2 is YYEEEE in the germline V gene. CDR3 bases: TGTGCCAGCAGCTTACCCCCTAGCGGGGCGGGGGATACGCAGTATTTT. Residues: CASSLPPSGAGDTQYF.

V and J are TRBV7-6 and TRBJ1-3; no definite D call. Trimming took 1 base from V and 4 from J, leaving 14 bases between them. There are 16 residues in the CDR3. Germline CDR1 reads SGHVS; CDR2 reads FNYEAQ. The CDR3 bases are TGTGCCAGCAGCTTAGGCCTTTTTCAGGCGGGAAACACCATATATTTT. It specifies CASSLGLFQAGNTIYF.

For this clone: Other DNA sequences from this sample encode an identical CDR3 as well. The chain has TRBV5-1 and TRBJ2-1, with 8 bases lining up with TRBD1. Trimming at V came to 4 bases and at J to 4 bases, leaving 4 bases not matched to a gene. This CDR3 comprises 14 residues. Per the germline V gene, CDR1 is SGHRS and CDR2 is YFSETQ. CDR3 bases: TGCGCCAGCAGCCCCGGGACAGGATACAATGAGCAGTTCTTC. It specifies CASSPGTGYNEQFF. Full variable domain (outside the CDR3, taken from reference TRBV5-1 and TRBJ2-1): KAGVTQTPRYLIKTRGQQVTLSCSPISGHRSVSWYQQTPGQGLQFLFEYFSETQRNKGNFPGRFSGRQFSNSRSEMNVSTLELGDSALYLCASSPGTGYNEQFFGPGTRLTVL.